Listed below are T cell receptor beta chains from one sample, sequenced in a study of memory CD4+ T cells and cytomegalovirus serostatus. Sequencing used immunoSEQ multiplex PCR; TCRdb keeps in-frame clones, though not all of them. The sample yields 70,000 to 95,000 clones, 80% seen once. The specimen sequenced was memory CD4+ T cells from blood. The receptors come from an adult in good health and CMV-seronegative. CDR3s include the opening cysteine and the closing phenylalanine or tryptophan. D genes are given only for firm matches. The listing skips clone size in some rows; elsewhere it reads once, few, many or a size class.

.	TRBV9	TRBJ1-2	.	TGTGCCAGCAGCCCGGGGTGGAGCTATGGCTACACCTTC	CASSPGWSYGYTF
.	TRBV5-4	TRBJ1-2	.	TGTGCCAGCAGCTCCCAGCTAAAGGATGGCTACACCTTC	CASSSQLKDGYTF
TRBD2	TRBV13	TRBJ2-3	.	TGTGCCAGCAGCATCCTGACTAGCGGGGGCACAGATACGCAGTATTTT	CASSILTSGGTDTQYF
.	TRBV6-5	TRBJ2-7	.	TGTGCCAGCAGTTACTCGAGCGGCTTCTCGGAGTACGAGCAGTACTTC	CASSYSSGFSEYEQYF
TRBD1	TRBV30	TRBJ2-3	.	TGTGCCTGGAACCGGGACAGCATCTCAGATACGCAGTATTTT	CAWNRDSISDTQYF
TRBD1	TRBV18	TRBJ2-1	.	TGTGCCAGCTCTCCCGGGACAGGGGATTACAATGAGCAGTTCTTC	CASSPGTGDYNEQFF
.	TRBV7-7	TRBJ2-6	.	TGTGCTAGCAGCCTGGGGTCTGGGGCCAACGTCCTGACTTTC	CASSLGSGANVLTF
TRBD1	TRBV6-1	TRBJ1-1	.	TGTGCCAGCAGTGAATATCAGGGGGCATACACTGAAGCTTTCTTT	CASSEYQGAYTEAFF
TRBD1	TRBV7-2	TRBJ1-2	.	TGTGCCAGCAGCTTAGGGGGGGACAGGGGATCCCATGGCTACACCTTC	CASSLGGDRGSHGYTF
.	TRBV7-9	TRBJ1-5	.	TGTGCCAGCAGCCCCCGGTGGACCCAGCATTTT	CASSPRWTQHF
TRBD2	TRBV19	TRBJ2-2	.	TGTGCCAGTAGGTCGGGACTAGCGGCGGGTACCGGGGAGCTGTTTTTT	CASRSGLAAGTGELFF
.	TRBV27	TRBJ2-6	.	TGTGCCAGCAGGGGTTGGTCGGCGGCTGTCTCTGGGGCCAACGTCCTGACTTTC	CASRGWSAAVSGANVLTF
.	TRBV7-2	TRBJ2-6	.	TGTGCCAGCAGCTCGGCCAGAAACTCTGGGGCCAACGTCCTGACTTTC	CASSSARNSGANVLTF
.	TRBV5-1	TRBJ2-5	once	TGCGCCAGCAGCAATCAAGAGACCCAGTACTTC	CASSNQETQYF
.	TRBV5-1	TRBJ1-2	many	TGCGCCAGCAGCTTGGAGGCGCAGGCGGAGTATGGCTACACCTTC	CASSLEAQAEYGYTF
.	TRBV5-1	TRBJ1-5	.	TGCGCCAGCAGCTTTGGGGGCGCGGGCAATCAGCCCCAGCATTTT	CASSFGGAGNQPQHF
TRBD1	TRBV7-8	TRBJ1-4	.	TGTGCCAGCAGCTCCAACCGGGACAGATTCGAAAAACTGTTTTTT	CASSSNRDRFEKLFF
TRBD1	TRBV30	TRBJ1-4	.	TGTGCCTGGAGCCTCCCGACAGGGACTAATGAAAAACTGTTTTTT	CAWSLPTGTNEKLFF
TRBD1	TRBV4-3	TRBJ2-5	.	TGCGCCAGCAGCCAAATCTGGGATCCGGGACAGGGGAGAGAGACCCAGTACTTC	CASSQIWDPGQGRETQYF
TRBD1	TRBV6-5	TRBJ1-4	.	TGTGCCAGCAGTTCAGGGGGCCAGGGTAATGAAAAACTGTTTTTT	CASSSGGQGNEKLFF
.	TRBV18	TRBJ2-7	.	TGTGCCAGCTCTCCGACAGGAACCTCCTACGAGCAGTACTTC	CASSPTGTSYEQYF
.	TRBV5-1	TRBJ2-1	.	TGCGCCAGCAGCTTGGTGGTGGGGAGCTCCTACAATGAGCAGTTCTTC	CASSLVVGSSYNEQFF
.	TRBV10-1	TRBJ2-7	.	TGCGCCAGCAGAGCCGACAGTACCTACGAGCAGTACTTC	CASRADSTYEQYF
.	TRBV7-9	TRBJ1-2	.	TGTGCCAGCAGCCCGACAGCTAACTATGGCTACACCTTC	CASSPTANYGYTF
TRBD1	TRBV6-1	TRBJ1-2	.	TGTGCCAGCACACCCCAGGGGGCGAGGGACGGCTACACCTTC	CASTPQGARDGYTF
.	TRBV15	TRBJ2-5	.	TGTGCCACCAGCAGAGAGAGGGGGGCGGGGAGGCAAAAAGGGGAGACCCAGTACTTC	CATSRERGAGRQKGETQYF
TRBD1	TRBV30	TRBJ1-3	.	TGTGCCTTGGGACAGGCGGGAGGAAACACCATATATTTT	CALGQAGGNTIYF
.	TRBV6-5	TRBJ2-7	.	TGTGCCAGCACCAACCCATCGGGGCGAGAGCAGTACTTC	CASTNPSGREQYF
TRBD1	TRBV19	TRBJ1-1	.	TGTGCCAGTAGTACCGGTCAGGGGGCTTTTGTGAACACTGAAGCTTTCTTT	CASSTGQGAFVNTEAFF
.	TRBV6-5	TRBJ1-2	.	TGTGCCAGCAGTTACTCGGCGGGGCTCTATGGCTACACCTTC	CASSYSAGLYGYTF
TRBD2	TRBV7-2	TRBJ2-5	.	TGTGCCAGCAGCTTAGTGGCAGCGGGGGGAGGGACCCAGTACTTC	CASSLVAAGGGTQYF
.	TRBV30	TRBJ1-1	few	TGTGCCTGGACAAGAAGTGGGGACACTGAAGCTTTCTTT	CAWTRSGDTEAFF
TRBD2	TRBV30	TRBJ2-7	.	TGTGCCTGGACTAGCGGGGGACCATACGAGCAGTACTTC	CAWTSGGPYEQYF
.	TRBV7-2	TRBJ2-7	.	TGTGCCAGCAGCTTACAGGGGAGGGGAACCTACGAGCAGTACTTC	CASSLQGRGTYEQYF
.	TRBV7-3	TRBJ2-5	.	TGTGCCAGCAGTTCCGGGTCCGGGGAGACCCAGTACTTC	CASSSGSGETQYF
TRBD1	TRBV5-1	TRBJ1-5	few	TGCGCCAGCAGCTTGGGCTCAGGGGGTCAGCCCCAGCATTTT	CASSLGSGGQPQHF
.	TRBV10-1	TRBJ1-3	.	TGCGCCAGCAGTGAGTCGCCGACCGGACGGTGGATTTCTGGAAACACCATATATTTT	CASSESPTGRWISGNTIYF
.	TRBV18	TRBJ1-5	.	TGTGCCAGCTCACCCAGGGAGGGCAATCAGCCCCAGCATTTT	CASSPREGNQPQHF
.	TRBV30	TRBJ1-1	.	TGTGCCTGGAGTGTATTTTGGGGTTTTGGAGCTTTCTTT	CAWSVFWGFGAFF
.	TRBV21-1	TRBJ2-3	.	TGTGCCAGCAGCAAAAACAGGGGTCTTAGCACAGATACGCAGTATTTT	CASSKNRGLSTDTQYF
.	TRBV6-5	TRBJ1-2	.	TGTGCCAGCAGTTACTCGACGGGGAGAGGCTACACCTTC	CASSYSTGRGYTF
TRBD1	TRBV15	TRBJ1-2	.	TGTGCCACCAGCAGAGATGGGGAAGGACAGGCCGGCTACACCTTC	CATSRDGEGQAGYTF
.	TRBV2	TRBJ2-3	.	TGTGCCAGCAGTGGCAGGCAGGGAAGAACAGATACGCAGTATTTT	CASSGRQGRTDTQYF
.	TRBV9	TRBJ1-2	.	TGTGCCAGCAGCGTAGAACAGGGAAATGGCTACACCTTC	CASSVEQGNGYTF
.	TRBV5-1	TRBJ2-4	.	TGCGCCAGCAACCCCGGGGGAGCCAAAAACATTCAGTACTTC	CASNPGGAKNIQYF
TRBD1	TRBV10-1	TRBJ2-5	few	TGCGCCAGCAGTGATCCGGGACAGGCCCTAGGGGAGACCCAGTACTTC	CASSDPGQALGETQYF
TRBD1	TRBV2	TRBJ2-7	.	TGTGCCAGCAATCAGGGACAGGGGGGAATGCAGTACTTC	CASNQGQGGMQYF
.	TRBV7-3	TRBJ1-1	.	TGTGCCAGCAGCTCGACCATCGGCCCGAACACTGAAGCTTTCTTT	CASSSTIGPNTEAFF
TRBD1	TRBV9	TRBJ1-1	.	TGTGCCAGCAGCGGAGGATTGACAGGGGTGAACACTGAAGCTTTCTTT	CASSGGLTGVNTEAFF
.	TRBV6-5	TRBJ1-2	medium-sized	TGTGCCAGCAGTTACTCAGGAGCTAACTATGGCTACACCTTC	CASSYSGANYGYTF
.	TRBV5-8	TRBJ1-5	.	TGTGCCAGCAGCTTCGGACAGATCAATCAGCCCCAGCATTTT	CASSFGQINQPQHF